Following are 18 T cell receptor beta chains from one sample sequenced in a study of T cells in Graves' hyperthyroidism and ophthalmopathy (dated by TCRdb to the late 2010s). The method behind the library was multiplex PCR. The instrument was an Illumina HiSeq 2000. TCR beta CDR3 regions were amplified from RNA transcripts. The first round of RT-PCR for the TCR CDR3 was performed with the HTBI primer set and the Qiagen OneStep RT-PCR kit. TCRdb passed the public sequencing reads through fastp at Q25 and MiXCR, retaining productive beta sequences. A single entry per CDR3 protein holds the most common genes and DNA from its merged rows. This sample holds approximately 400,000 distinct CDR3 sequences; about a fifth were observed only once. About 3.5% of the sample rests with the top ten. Material: blood. The receptor source for this set is a woman aged 18-30 years with Graves' hyperthyroidism.

This chain connects TRBV20-1 to TRBJ2-7; D not certain. Deletions cut 0 bases from V and 1 base from J, with 7 bases between. The germline CDR1 and CDR2 sequences are DFQATT and SNEGSKA (reference sequence). The CDR3 is made up of 13 amino acids. DNA of the CDR3: TGCAGTGCTAGAGATCCAGCTTCCTACGAGCAGTACTTC. The encoded protein is CSARDPASYEQYF.

This clonotype was found many times. The chain couples TRBV28 to TRBJ1-1; D call uncertain. The V end lost 4 bases, the J end lost 6 bases, and 15 bases lay between the germline ends. Germline V gene sequence: CDR1 MDHEN, CDR2 SYDVKM. The CDR3 has 14 amino acids. The CDR3 loop is CASSSPPLGSEAFF. CDR3 DNA: TGTGCCAGCAGTTCACCCCCACTGGGATCTGAAGCTTTCTTT.

The chain links TRBV9 to TRBJ1-5; D remains ambiguous. Trimming removed 4 bases from V and 4 bases from J, with 15 bases in between. CDR1 and CDR2 from the germline V gene are SGDLS and YYNGEE. The CDR3 totals 15 residues. The CDR3 is CASSTLRKTNQPQHF. The CDR3 DNA reads as TGTGCCAGCAGCACGTTGCGAAAGACTAATCAGCCCCAGCATTTT.

Points on this clonotype: Because the CDR3's place on the DNA is in doubt, the DNA is left out and the CDR3 is given as listed by TCRdb. The chain combines TRBV29-1 with TRBJ1-2; no check of the table's D call, TRBD1, against the DNA was made. The germline V gene encodes CDR1 SQVTM and CDR2 ANQGSEA. The CDR3 contains 10 residues when both ends are counted. This CDR3 is CSVGQGANTF.

This clonotype has ten or more counts. J is TRBJ2-4 and V is TRBV6-1, with a weak D call TRBD1 (7 bases). V gave up 8 bases and J gave up 6 bases, with 17 bases separating them. The germline V gene encodes CDR1 MNHNS and CDR2 SASEGT. The CDR3 is made up of 14 amino acids. CDR3 coding DNA: TGTGCCAGCCGGGCAGGGGGGCCGGGAAACATTCAGTACTTC. Its translation: CASRAGGPGNIQYF.

At least ten counts were recorded for this clonotype. The DNA of the CDR3 is TGTGCCAGCAGCTTCGGACTGGCGACTGAAGCTTTCTTT. Its protein is CASSFGLATEAFF. The chain combines TRBV11-2 with TRBJ1-1, with D unresolved. This CDR3 is built from 13 residues. V was trimmed by 3 bases and J by 5 bases, leaving 10 bases between them. Germline lookup yields CDR1 SGHAT and CDR2 FQNNGV.

This clonotype has a count of ten or more. Germline is not matched at one junction end, which may reflect a read error. The chain carries TRBV20-1 and TRBJ2-4; D is possibly TRBD2 (6 bases). Germline V gene sequence: CDR1 DFQATT, CDR2 SNEGSKA (reference sequence). This CDR3 region has 15 residues. For the CDR3, the DNA is TGCAGTGCGTCCCCCGGACTATCGGCGCGTGTCATTAAGTACTTC. The encoded protein is CSASPGLSARVIKYF.

Ten or more counts support this clonotype. This chain uses TRBV7-2 with TRBJ2-7, with TRBD1 identical over 10 bases. The CDR3 loop spans 14 amino acids. Losses at the gene ends were 5 bases for V and 6 bases for J; bases not matched to a gene: 7. Germline loops: CDR1 SGHTA, CDR2 FQGNSA. CDR3 in amino acids: CASSPGTGEGEQYF. CDR3 in DNA: TGTGCCAGCAGCCCCGGGACAGGGGAAGGCGAGCAGTACTTC. Using reference TRBV7-2 and TRBJ2-7 for the parts outside the CDR3, the full variable domain is GAGVSQSPSNKVTEKGKDVELRCDPISGHTALYWYRQSLGQGLEFLIYFQGNSAPDKSGLPSDRFSAERTGGSVSTLTIQRTQQEDSAVYLCASSPGTGEGEQYFGPGTRLTVT.

This clonotype was counted many times. V usage is TRBV12-3 or TRBV12-4 and J usage is TRBJ2-2, with D perhaps matching TRBD1 (6 bases). The length of the CDR3 is 15 residues. V was pared by 6 bases and J by 2 bases, with 13 bases between. CDR3 sequence: CASSAGAINTGELFF. The CDR3 coding sequence is TGTGCCAGCAGCGCAGGGGCGATAAACACCGGGGAGCTGTTTTTT.

This clonotype was detected many times. The chain joins TRBV27 to TRBJ1-5; TRBD1 agrees at 9 bases. Germline trimming cut 4 bases from V and 0 bases from J; bases unmatched to any gene: 13. The CDR3 runs 19 residues. Germline V gives CDR1 MNHEY, CDR2 SMNVEV (reference sequence). CDR3 DNA sequence: TGTGCCAGCAGTTCGACCTCTGCCGGGACAGGGTTTAGCAATCAGCCCCAGCATTTT. Its translation is CASSSTSAGTGFSNQPQHF.

The chain recombines TRBV4-2 with TRBJ1-3; D possibly corresponds to TRBD1 (5 bases). Germline CDR1 is LGHNA and CDR2 is YNFKEQ. V lost 0 bases, J lost 4 bases, and 16 bases lay in between. The CDR3 sequence is 17 residues long. The CDR3 nucleotides are TGTGCCAGCAGCCAAGATTACGTGGGCTGGGGCGGAAACACCATATATTTT. It codes for CASSQDYVGWGGNTIYF.

The genes are TRBV5-8 and TRBJ2-2; no definite D call. The CDR3 contains 14 residues. Germline V gene sequence: CDR1 SGHTS, CDR2 YDEGEE. Deletions cut 4 bases from V and 0 bases from J, with 7 bases between. CDR3 nucleotides: TGTGCCAGCAGCCAGGTTTCGAACACCGGGGAGCTGTTTTTT. Its translation: CASSQVSNTGELFF. Full variable domain (missing parts from reference TRBV5-8 and TRBJ2-2): EAGVTQSPTHLIKTRGQQATLRCSPISGHTSVYWYQQALGLGLQFLLWYDEGEERNRGNFPPRFSGRQFPNYSSELNVNALELEDSALYLCASSQVSNTGELFFGEGSRLTVL.

The table lists this clonotype with many counts. At one of its ends the junction is not consistent with the germline gene, which may arise from a read error. The rearrangement links TRBV28 to TRBJ1-1; D gene unclear. CDR1 MDHEN and CDR2 SYDVKM come from the germline V gene. This CDR3 is 10 amino acids long. The CDR3 loop is CASSQNGREF. CDR3 in DNA: TGTGCCAGCAGCCAAAACGGGAGGGAGTTT.

This clonotype was picked up a small number of times. The chain combines TRBV20-1 with TRBJ1-2, with 9 bases identical to TRBD1. J was trimmed by 8 bases and V by 7 bases; bases with no gene match: 20. This CDR3 comprises 16 residues. CDR1 and CDR2 from the germline V gene are DFQATT and SNEGSKA (reference sequence). The CDR3 protein is CSVRGGQGSSLEGYTF. The CDR3 region has the DNA TGCAGTGTTAGGGGCGGACAGGGGTCTTCTCTTGAGGGCTACACCTTC.

About this clonotype itself: Possible read error: a much larger clone is one base away. The gene calls are TRBV5-1 and TRBJ1-5, with D hard to call. CDR3 length: 15 amino acids. Germline CDR1 SGHRS, CDR2 YFSETQ. The CDR3 nucleotides are TGCACCAGCCCTTCATGGCACTATAGCAATCAGCCCCAGCATTTT. Encoded protein: CTSPSWHYSNQPQHF.

In its sample, this clonotype was seen a few times. The junction shows a germline mismatch at one end, possibly a read error. The rearrangement uses TRBV7-3 and TRBJ2-5; unclear D gene. This CDR3 contains 13 residues. Germline V gene sequence: CDR1 SGHTA, CDR2 FQGTGA. The CDR3 reads CASSLMDQQTQYF. The CDR3 DNA reads TGTGCCAGCAGCTTAATGGACCAACAGACCCAGTACTTC.

The chain is built from TRBV27 and TRBJ2-7; 7 bases are a match to TRBD2. Trimming removed 2 bases from V and 3 bases from J; junction bases left unmatched: 16. Germline V gene data show CDR1 as MNHEY and CDR2 as SMNVEV (reference sequence). The CDR3 covers 18 residues. The CDR3 here is CASSLNSGILPKFYEQYF. The CDR3 region has the DNA TGTGCCAGCAGTTTAAACAGCGGGATACTTCCTAAGTTCTACGAGCAGTACTTC.

In this sample, this clonotype turned up many times. This rearrangement joins TRBV12-3 or TRBV12-4 to TRBJ1-1; 8 bases line up with TRBD1. The CDR3 extends over 13 amino acids. The V and J ends lost 6 bases and 6 bases, in that order; junction bases with no gene match: 6. The DNA for the CDR3 is TGTGCCAGCAGCCCCCGGACAGGGCCTGAAGCTTTCTTT. Its protein product is CASSPRTGPEAFF.